This T cell receptor beta chain was recorded in a study of beta chain features in type 1 diabetes. Study observations and caveats: The analysis here could not establish whether HLA type shapes TCRB rearrangement. TCRB CDR3s from Type 1 diabetes patients were moderately but significantly shorter in all four CD4+ subsets.

In regard to this clone: Its target is not known.

CDR1 WNHNN and CDR2 SYGVQD come from the germline V gene (reference sequence). The CDR3 totals 16 residues. V trimming: 2 bases; J trimming: 5 bases; junction bases outside the gene matches: 7. Investigators reverse transcribed all isolated RNA, so they sequenced expressed TCRB transcripts. Libraries were prepared by immunoSEQ multiplex PCR; TCRdb keeps only in-frame clonotypes and omits some of them. The table lists approximately 250,000 clones, roughly a quarter of them singletons. The V call is TRBV10-1, the J call TRBJ2-1; 9 bases agree with TRBD2. Source material: naive CD4+ T cells from blood. The receptor was isolated from a woman in her thirties with type 1 diabetes. CDR3 sequence (DNA): TGCGCCAGCAGTGAGGAGGTACTAGCGGGCAACAATGAGCAGTTCTTC. This gives the protein CASSEEVLAGNNEQFF.